What follows are 7 T cell receptor beta chains derived from one specimen sequenced in a study of T cells in Graves' hyperthyroidism and ophthalmopathy. RNA transcripts were the template for amplifying TCR beta CDR3 regions. An initial round of RT-PCR targeting the TCR CDR3 relied on the HTBI primer set. TCRdb passed the multiplex PCR reads through MiXCR, listing each CDR3 protein once. The sample lists about 640,000 distinct CDR3 sequences, just under 45% occurring once. Sequenced material: peripheral blood or thyroid tissue (not recorded which). These TCRs come from an adult man with Graves' disease, either hyperthyroidism or ophthalmopathy (not recorded which).

CDR3 protein: CSVAQVGELFF. In DNA, the CDR3 is TGCAGCGTTGCACAGGTCGGGGAGCTGTTTTTT. This chain connects TRBV29-1 to TRBJ2-2, with D perhaps TRBD1 (5 bases). The germline V and J ends were trimmed by 4 bases and 7 bases, with 7 bases remaining between them. This CDR3 comprises 11 residues. Germline CDR1 and CDR2: SQVTM and ANQGSEA.

This clonotype was counted a single time. A much larger clone differs by one base, so this may be a read error. V is TRBV29-1 and J is TRBJ1-6; D call uncertain. Germline values: CDR1 SQVTM, CDR2 ANQGSEA. CDR3 length: 12 amino acids. Trimming took 7 bases from V and 6 from J, leaving 10 bases between them. The CDR3 DNA sequence: TGCAGCGCTTTCGACGCTAATTCACCCCTCCACTTT. It translates to CSAFDANSPLHF. Using reference TRBV29-1 and TRBJ1-6 for the parts outside the CDR3, the full variable domain is SAVISQKPSRDICQRGTSLTIQCQVDSQVTMMFWYRQQPGQSLTLIATANQGSEATYESGFVIDKFPISRPNLTFSTLTVSNMSPEDSSIYLCSAFDANSPLHFGNGTRLTVT.

This clonotype has a count of ten or more. The gene calls are TRBV7-9 and TRBJ1-3, with D unclear. Between the trimmed V and J ends, which lost 3 bases and 0 bases, there was a span of 6 bases. Germline CDR1 is SEHNR and CDR2 is FQNEAQ (reference sequence). The CDR3 extends over 14 amino acids. CDR3 sequence: CASSFPGSGNTIYF. Written as DNA, the CDR3 is TGTGCCAGCAGCTTCCCGGGCTCTGGAAACACCATATATTTT.

This clonotype was detected ten times or more. The chain recombines TRBV2 with TRBJ1-2; D may be TRBD1 (5 bases). CDR3 length equals 14 residues. V lost 5 bases, J lost 4 bases, and 14 bases lay in between. CDR1 SNHLY and CDR2 FYNNEI come from the germline V gene. The CDR3 DNA is TGTGCCAGCAGTCCGCGGGGCAGACTCTATGGCTACACCTTC. Translating it yields CASSPRGRLYGYTF.

This clonotype has only a few counts. The chain recombines TRBV7-2 with TRBJ2-2, with no clear D. Germline CDR1 reads SGHTA; CDR2 reads FQGNSA. V lost 7 bases and J 2 bases, leaving 14 bases between the germline ends. The CDR3 contains 15 residues. This CDR3 is CASTFQEINTGELFF. DNA of the CDR3: TGTGCCAGCACCTTCCAGGAAATAAACACCGGGGAGCTGTTTTTT.

In this sample, this clonotype turned up many times. The genes are TRBV5-1 and TRBJ1-4, with D maybe TRBD1 (6 bases). Germline V gives CDR1 SGHRS, CDR2 YFSETQ. This CDR3 comprises 15 residues. V was pared by 0 bases and J by 5 bases, with 11 bases between. CDR3 DNA: TGCGCCAGCAGCTTGGGGGGACATACGAATGAAAAACTGTTTTTT. Translating gives CASSLGGHTNEKLFF.

This clonotype was counted many times. This chain links TRBV9 with TRBJ1-1, with 9 bases identical to TRBD1. Trimming removed 4 bases from V and 6 bases from J; junction bases left unmatched: 4. Germline V gene data show CDR1 as SGDLS and CDR2 as YYNGEE. This CDR3 is built from 13 residues. CDR3 sequence reads: CASSLRTGAEAFF. The CDR3 region has the DNA TGTGCCAGCAGCCTAAGGACAGGGGCTGAAGCTTTCTTT.